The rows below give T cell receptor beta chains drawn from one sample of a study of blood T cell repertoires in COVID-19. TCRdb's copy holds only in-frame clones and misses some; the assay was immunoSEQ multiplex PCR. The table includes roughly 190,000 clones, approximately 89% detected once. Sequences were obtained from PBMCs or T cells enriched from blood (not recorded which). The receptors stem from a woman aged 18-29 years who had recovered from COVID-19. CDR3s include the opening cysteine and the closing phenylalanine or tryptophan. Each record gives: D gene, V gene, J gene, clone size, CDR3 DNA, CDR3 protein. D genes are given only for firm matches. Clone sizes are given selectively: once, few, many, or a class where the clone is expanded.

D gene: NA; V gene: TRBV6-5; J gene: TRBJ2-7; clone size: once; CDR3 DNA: TGTGCCAGCAGTTACTCGGGGCTAGAGGACTACGAGCAGTACTTC; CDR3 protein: CASSYSGLEDYEQYF
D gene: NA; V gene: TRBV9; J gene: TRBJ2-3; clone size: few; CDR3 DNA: TGTGCCAGCAGCGTAGGTCCAGGGGGCACAGATACGCAGTATTTT; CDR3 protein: CASSVGPGGTDTQYF
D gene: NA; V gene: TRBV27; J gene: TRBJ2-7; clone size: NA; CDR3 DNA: TGTGCCAGCAGTTTCGGTCCCTCGGGAGCCTACGAGCAGTACTTC; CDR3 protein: CASSFGPSGAYEQYF
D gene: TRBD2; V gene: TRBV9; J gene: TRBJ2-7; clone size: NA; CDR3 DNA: TGTGCCAGCGACCGAACGTGGACTAGCGGGAAACTCGAGCAGTACTTC; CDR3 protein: CASDRTWTSGKLEQYF
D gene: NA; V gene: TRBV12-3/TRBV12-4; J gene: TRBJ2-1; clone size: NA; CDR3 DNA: TGTGCCAGCAGTTTAGATATTCGTAATGAGCAGTTCTTC; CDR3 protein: CASSLDIRNEQFF
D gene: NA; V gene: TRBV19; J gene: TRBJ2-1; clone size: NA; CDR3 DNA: TGTGCCAGTAGTATCGAGGGAGGCGTCTACAATGAGCAGTTCTTC; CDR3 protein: CASSIEGGVYNEQFF
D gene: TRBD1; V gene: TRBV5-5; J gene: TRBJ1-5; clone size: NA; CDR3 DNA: TGTGCCAGCAGCCGTACTCCGGGACAGGTCGATTATAGCAATCAGCCCCAGCATTTT; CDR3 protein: CASSRTPGQVDYSNQPQHF
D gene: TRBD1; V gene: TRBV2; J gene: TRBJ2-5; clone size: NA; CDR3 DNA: TGTGCCAGCAGTGGAGACAGGGGGAGGGAGACCCAGTACTTC; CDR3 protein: CASSGDRGRETQYF
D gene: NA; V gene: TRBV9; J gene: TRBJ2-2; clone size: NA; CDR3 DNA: TGTGCCAGCAGCGTAGATGGAGGCGGGGAGCTGTTTTTT; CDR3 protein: CASSVDGGGELFF
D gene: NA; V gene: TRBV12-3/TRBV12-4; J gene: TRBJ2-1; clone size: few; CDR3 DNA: TGTGCCAGCAGCCCGTATCCGGGTGAGCAGTTCTTC; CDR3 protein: CASSPYPGEQFF
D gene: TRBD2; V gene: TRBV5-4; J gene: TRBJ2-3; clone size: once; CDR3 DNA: TGTGCCAGCAGCCGGCGGCAGTCTAGCGGGAGGCGGACAGATACGCAGTATTTT; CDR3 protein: CASSRRQSSGRRTDTQYF
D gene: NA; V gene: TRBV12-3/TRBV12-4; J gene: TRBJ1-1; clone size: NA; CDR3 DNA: TGTGCCAGCAGTTTATACCGGGGCACTGAAGCTTTCTTT; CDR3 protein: CASSLYRGTEAFF
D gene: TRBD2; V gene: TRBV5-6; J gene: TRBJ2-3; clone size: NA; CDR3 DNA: TGTGCCAGCAGCTTGGGACGGATAGCGGGAGTGGACACAGATACGCAGTATTTT; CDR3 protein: CASSLGRIAGVDTDTQYF
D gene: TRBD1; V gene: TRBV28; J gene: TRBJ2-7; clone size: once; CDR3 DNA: TGTGCCAGCAGGGGGACAGGGAAGTCCTACGAGCAGTACTTC; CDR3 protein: CASRGTGKSYEQYF
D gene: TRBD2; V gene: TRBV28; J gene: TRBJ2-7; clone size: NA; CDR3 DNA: TGTGCCAGCAACCTACTAGCGGGAGTGGGTGAGCAGTACTTC; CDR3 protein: CASNLLAGVGEQYF
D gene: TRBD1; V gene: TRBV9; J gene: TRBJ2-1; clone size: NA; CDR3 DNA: TGTGCCAGCAGCGTAGTGTGGACAGGGCCGAACAATGAGCAGTTCTTC; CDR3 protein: CASSVVWTGPNNEQFF
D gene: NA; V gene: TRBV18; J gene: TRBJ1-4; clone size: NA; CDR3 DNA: TGTGCCAGCTCACCCACAGGATTCAATGAAAAACTGTTTTTT; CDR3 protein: CASSPTGFNEKLFF
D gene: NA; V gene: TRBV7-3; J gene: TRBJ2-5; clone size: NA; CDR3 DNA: TGTGCCAGCAGCTTATTAGTCCAAGAGACCCAGTACTTC; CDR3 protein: CASSLLVQETQYF
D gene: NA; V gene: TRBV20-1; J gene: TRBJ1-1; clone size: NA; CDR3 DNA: TGCAGTGCTAGAGGTGACTCTGAAGCTTTCTTT; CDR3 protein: CSARGDSEAFF
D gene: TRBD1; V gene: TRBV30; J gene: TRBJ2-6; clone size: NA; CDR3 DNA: TGTGCCTGGAGTACCCGACAGGGTTTAAGCTCTGGGGCCAACGTCCTGACTTTC; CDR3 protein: CAWSTRQGLSSGANVLTF
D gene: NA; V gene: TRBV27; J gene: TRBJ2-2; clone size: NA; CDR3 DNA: TGTGCCAGCAGCAGGACAGTGAACACCGGGGAGCTGTTTTTT; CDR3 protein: CASSRTVNTGELFF
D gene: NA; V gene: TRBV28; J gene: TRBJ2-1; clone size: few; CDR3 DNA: TGTGCCAGCAGTTTATTGGGGAGCAAATCCTACAATGAGCAGTTCTTC; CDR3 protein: CASSLLGSKSYNEQFF
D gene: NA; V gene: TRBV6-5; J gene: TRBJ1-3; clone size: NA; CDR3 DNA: TGTGCCAGCGGTCAATCTAGATCTGGAAACACCATATATTTT; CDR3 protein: CASGQSRSGNTIYF
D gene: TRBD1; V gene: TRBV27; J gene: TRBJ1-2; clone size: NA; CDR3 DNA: TGTGCCAGCAGCTCCAAGGGGACAGGGTATTATGGCTACACCTTC; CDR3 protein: CASSSKGTGYYGYTF
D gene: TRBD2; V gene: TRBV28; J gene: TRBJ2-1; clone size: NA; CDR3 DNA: TGTGCCAGCAGCCTAGCGGCCTCCTACAATGAGCAGTTCTTC; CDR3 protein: CASSLAASYNEQFF
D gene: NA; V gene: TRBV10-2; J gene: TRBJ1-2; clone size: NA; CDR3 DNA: TGCGCCAGCGGGGGGGACGGCGGCTATGGCTACACCTTC; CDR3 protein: CASGGDGGYGYTF
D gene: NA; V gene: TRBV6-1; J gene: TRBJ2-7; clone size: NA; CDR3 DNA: TGTGCCAGCAGTGATCCTTCCAGGTACGAGCAGTACTTC; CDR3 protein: CASSDPSRYEQYF
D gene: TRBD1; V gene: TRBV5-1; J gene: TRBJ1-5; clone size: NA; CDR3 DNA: TGCGCCAGCAGCTCAGGGGGGACGGGACAGCCCCAGCATTTT; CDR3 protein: CASSSGGTGQPQHF
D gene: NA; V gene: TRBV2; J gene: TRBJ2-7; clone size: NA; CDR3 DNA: TGTGCCAGCAGATACCCGGGTGTCGGGGTGGGATTCCACGAGCAGTACTTC; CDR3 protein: CASRYPGVGVGFHEQYF
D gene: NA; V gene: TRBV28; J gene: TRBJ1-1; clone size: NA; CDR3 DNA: TGTGCCAGCAGTTCCCTCCAAAGGAGGATGAACACTGAAGCTTTCTTT; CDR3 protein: CASSSLQRRMNTEAFF
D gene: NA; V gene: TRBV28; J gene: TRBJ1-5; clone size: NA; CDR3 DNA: TGTGCCAGCAACGTTGGTTCGGAGCCCCAGCATTTT; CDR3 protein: CASNVGSEPQHF
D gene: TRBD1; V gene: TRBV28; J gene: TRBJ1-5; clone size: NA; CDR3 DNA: TGTGCCAGCAGTCTATCAAACAGGGGTCAGCCCCAGCATTTT; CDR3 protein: CASSLSNRGQPQHF
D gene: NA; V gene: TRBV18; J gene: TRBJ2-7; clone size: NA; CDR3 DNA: TGTGCCAGCTCACCAACGAGCTCCTACGAGCAGTACTTC; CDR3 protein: CASSPTSSYEQYF
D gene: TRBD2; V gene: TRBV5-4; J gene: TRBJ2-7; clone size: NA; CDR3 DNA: TGTGCCAGCAGCAATCGGACTAGCGCAGCCTACGAGCAGTACTTC; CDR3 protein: CASSNRTSAAYEQYF
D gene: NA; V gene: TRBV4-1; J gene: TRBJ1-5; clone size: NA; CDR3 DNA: TGCGCCAGCAGCCAAGACTACAGCCTTAATCAGCCCCAGCATTTT; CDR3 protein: CASSQDYSLNQPQHF
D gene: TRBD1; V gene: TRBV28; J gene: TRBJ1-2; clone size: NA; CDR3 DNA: TGTGCCAGCAGTTTACAGGGGGCGGATGGCTACACCTTC; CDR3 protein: CASSLQGADGYTF
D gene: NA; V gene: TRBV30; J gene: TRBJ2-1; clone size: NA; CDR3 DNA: TGTGCCTGGAGACCAGGTTACAATGAGCAGTTCTTC; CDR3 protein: CAWRPGYNEQFF
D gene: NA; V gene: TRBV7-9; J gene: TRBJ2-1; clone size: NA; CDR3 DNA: TGTGCCAGCAGCCTTCAAAACAAGCAGTTCTTC; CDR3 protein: CASSLQNKQFF
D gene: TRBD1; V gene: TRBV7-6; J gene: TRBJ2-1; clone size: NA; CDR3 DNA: TGTGCCAGCAGCTTAACCGCCGGACAGGTAAACCCCTACAATGAGCAGTTCTTC; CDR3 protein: CASSLTAGQVNPYNEQFF
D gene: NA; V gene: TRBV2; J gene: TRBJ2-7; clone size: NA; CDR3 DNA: TGTGCCAGCTTGGGCAGGGCCTACGAGCAGTACTTC; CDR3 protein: CASLGRAYEQYF
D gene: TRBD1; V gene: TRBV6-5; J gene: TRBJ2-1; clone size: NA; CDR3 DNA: TGTGCCAGCAGTAGAGGACAGGGTAGTAGAGGGCAGTTCTTC; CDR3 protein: CASSRGQGSRGQFF
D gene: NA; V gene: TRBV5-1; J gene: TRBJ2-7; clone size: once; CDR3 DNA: TGCGCCAGCAGCTTGGACGGGGCGGGGGCGCGGGGGCAGTACTTC; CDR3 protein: CASSLDGAGARGQYF
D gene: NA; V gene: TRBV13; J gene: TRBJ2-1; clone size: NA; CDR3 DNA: TGTGCCAGCAGCTTAGGGAGACAGTATCCTGAGCAGTTCTTC; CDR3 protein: CASSLGRQYPEQFF
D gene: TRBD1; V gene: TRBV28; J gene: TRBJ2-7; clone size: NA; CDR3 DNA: TGTGCCAGCAGATCCCCCCCCACAGGGGCCGAGCAGTACTTC; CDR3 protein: CASRSPPTGAEQYF
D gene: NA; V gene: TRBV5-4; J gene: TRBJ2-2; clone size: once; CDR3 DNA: TGTGCCAGCAGCTCAAAACAGGGTGCCGGGGAGCTGTTTTTT; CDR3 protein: CASSSKQGAGELFF
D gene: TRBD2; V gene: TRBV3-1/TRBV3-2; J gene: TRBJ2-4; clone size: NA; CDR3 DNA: TGTGCCAGCAGCCCCAGGACTAGCGGGAAGGGTTTGGCCAAAAACATTCAGTACTTC; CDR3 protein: CASSPRTSGKGLAKNIQYF
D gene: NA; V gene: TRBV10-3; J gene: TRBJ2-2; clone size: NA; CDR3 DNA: TGTGCCATCAGAAGGTTCGCGGGGTCGAACACCGGGGAGCTGTTTTTT; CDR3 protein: CAIRRFAGSNTGELFF
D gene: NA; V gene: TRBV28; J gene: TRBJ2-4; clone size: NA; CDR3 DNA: TGTGCCAGCAGTTTACCGGGGGTCTTCAAAAACATTCAGTACTTC; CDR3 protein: CASSLPGVFKNIQYF
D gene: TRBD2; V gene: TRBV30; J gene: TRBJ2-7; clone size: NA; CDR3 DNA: TGTGCCTCTAAGCGGGAGAGGCTCGAGCAGTACTTC; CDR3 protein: CASKRERLEQYF
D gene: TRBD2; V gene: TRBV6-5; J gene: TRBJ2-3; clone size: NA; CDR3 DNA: TGTGCCAGCAGTTATATTAGCGGGAGGGCAGATACGCAGTATTTT; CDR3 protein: CASSYISGRADTQYF
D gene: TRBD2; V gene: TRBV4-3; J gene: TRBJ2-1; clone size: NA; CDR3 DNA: TGCGCCAGCAGCCACAAACTAGCGGGAGGCGGGAATGAGCAGTTCTTC; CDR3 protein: CASSHKLAGGGNEQFF
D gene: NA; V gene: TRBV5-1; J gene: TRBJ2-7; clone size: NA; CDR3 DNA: TGCGCCAGCAGCTTGGCCCAGGCCCCGAGGGTATACGAGCAGTACTTC; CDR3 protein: CASSLAQAPRVYEQYF